This T cell receptor (beta chain) derives from a study of OX40 agonist ivuxolimab in advanced cancers. Study context: Patients were dosed intravenously with ivuxolimab at 0.01 to 10 mg/kg every 2 weeks. Study results and limitations: The antigen specificity of the peripheral T cells (those that were expanded) was not determined.

TCRdb's table, derived via immunoSEQ multiplex PCR, lists solely in-frame clones and lacks some. The table includes 55,000 to 65,000 clones, 85% detected once. The ends lost 2 bases at V and 7 bases at J; junction bases unmatched: 8. This CDR3 spans 16 amino acids. Germline V gene lookup returns CDR1 MNHNY and CDR2 SVGAGI (reference sequence). A note on this clone: The antigen is undetermined.

The clonotype originates from an adult with an advanced solid tumor such as melanoma, head and neck, liver or kidney cancer. The rearrangement links TRBV6-6 to TRBJ2-1; 10 bases agree with TRBD2. This specimen was CD4+ or CD8+ T cells sorted from blood, taken in a trial of the OX40 agonist ivuxolimab. The CDR3 DNA is TGTGCCAGCAGTTACCCGGGACTAGCGAGCGGTAATGAGCAGTTCTTC. It translates to CASSYPGLASGNEQFF.